A single sample gave rise to the 6 T cell receptor beta chains below, sequenced in a study of spatial heterogeneity in lung cancer. TCRdb re-called the 5' RACE reads with MiXCR, one entry per CDR3 protein. The sample lists about 44,000 distinct CDR3 sequences, roughly 13% occurring once. Described time point: sample taken at primary tumor resection. From tumor, nontumor lung or frozen PBMC, whole RNA was taken unsorted for sequencing. This sample comprised PBMCs, obtained at surgery. The receptors were sampled from a male donor with early-stage non-small cell lung cancer.

J is TRBJ1-5 and V is TRBV19; D is perhaps TRBD1 (6 bases). V lost 4 bases and J 3 bases, leaving 10 bases between the germline ends. Germline V gives CDR1 LNHDA, CDR2 SQIVND (reference sequence). The CDR3 has 14 amino acids. The CDR3 region is CASSTGQPNQPQHF. DNA of the CDR3: TGTGCCAGTAGTACCGGACAGCCCAATCAGCCCCAGCATTTT.

This clonotype has a handful of counts. V gene TRBV10-3 combines with J gene TRBJ2-3; 10 bases agree with TRBD2. Per the germline V gene, CDR1 is ENHRY and CDR2 is SYGVKD. With V trimmed by 0 bases and J by 0 bases, 6 bases remained unmatched. The CDR3 spans 18 residues. CDR3 sequence: CAISESTSGDTSTDTQYF. CDR3 coding DNA: TGTGCCATCAGTGAGTCTACTAGCGGGGACACTAGCACAGATACGCAGTATTTT.

This clonotype occurred many times. CDR3 amino acids: CASSSDRGSGELFF. CDR3 sequence (DNA): TGTGCCAGCAGTTCGGACAGGGGATCCGGGGAGCTGTTTTTT. This sequence joins TRBV2 and TRBJ2-2; TRBD1 aligns across 9 bases. Germline V gene data show CDR1 as SNHLY and CDR2 as FYNNEI. V dropped 5 bases and J dropped 6; count of bases not matched to a gene: 4. The CDR3 runs to 14 residues.

This clonotype was counted many times. The chain links TRBV7-3 to TRBJ2-2; D gene ambiguous. Between the trimmed V and J ends, which lost 2 bases and 0 bases, there was a span of 10 bases. CDR1 is SGHTA and CDR2 is FQGTGA in the germline V gene. This CDR3 has 16 amino acids. The CDR3 sequence is CASSLPSKANTGELFF. CDR3 bases: TGTGCCAGCAGCTTACCGTCGAAAGCGAACACCGGGGAGCTGTTTTTT.

This clonotype was detected ten times or more. This rearrangement joins TRBV12-3 or TRBV12-4 to TRBJ2-2; D ambiguous. The length of the CDR3 is 14 residues. The V end was cut by 7 bases, the J end by 5 bases, with 14 bases between. The CDR3 reads CASIPTPPTGELFF. The CDR3 nucleotides read TGTGCCAGCATCCCGACTCCCCCGACCGGGGAGCTGTTTTTT.

The table lists this clonotype with many counts. The gene calls are TRBV20-1 and TRBJ2-1; 8 bases are shared with TRBD2. The length of the CDR3 is 14 residues. J lost 6 bases, V lost 5 bases, and 9 bases had no gene match. Germline CDR1 is DFQATT and CDR2 is SNEGSKA (reference sequence). CDR3 sequence reads: CSARGLEGINEQFF. The CDR3 region has the DNA TGCAGTGCTCGGGGACTAGAGGGGATCAATGAGCAGTTCTTC.